The 19 T cell receptor beta chains given below trace back to one sample, sequenced in a study of CD8 T cells in ankylosing spondylitis (dated by TCRdb to about 2017). Antigen specificity for these receptors is unknown. Study-wide findings and limitations: Blood from ankylosing spondylitis patients appeared to be characterized by a TCR beta motif composed of eight highly homologous amino acid variants.

Receptor libraries were prepared by 5' RACE. The sequencer was an Illumina HiSeq 2500. The public reads were reprocessed in TCRdb via fastp at Q25 and MiXCR, keeping in-frame beta chains. Each entry is one CDR3 protein sequence, shown with its most common DNA and genes. The sample table contains some 700,000 distinct CDR3 sequences; only one count was recorded for around 19% of them. 15% to 20% of the sample lies in the top ten. Sequencing was carried out using blood, either unsorted or a sorted T cell fraction (not recorded which). The source is a male donor with ankylosing spondylitis.

This clonotype was detected a few times. The chain joins TRBV6-2 or TRBV6-3 to TRBJ1-5; possible D gene TRBD1, 6 bases. This CDR3 contains 17 residues. V dropped 2 bases and J dropped 0 bases, with 14 bases sitting between them. Germline V lookup: CDR1 MNHEY, CDR2 SVGEGT. The DNA for the CDR3 is TGTGCCAGCAGTTACCGGGGACAAAGGGTTAGCAATCAGCCCCAGCATTTT. Translated, it gives CASSYRGQRVSNQPQHF.

CDR3 sequence reads: CASSLEGGADTQYF. The CDR3 DNA is TGCGCCAGCAGCTTGGAAGGGGGAGCAGATACGCAGTATTTT. The gene calls are TRBV5-1 and TRBJ2-3, with a weak D call TRBD1 (6 bases). The germline V and J ends were trimmed by 0 bases and 4 bases, with 9 bases remaining between them. The CDR3 extends over 14 amino acids. Germline V gene sequence: CDR1 SGHRS, CDR2 YFSETQ.

This chain connects TRBV11-2 to TRBJ2-3, with 7 bases identical to TRBD2. CDR3 length equals 15 residues. The germline V gene encodes CDR1 SGHAT and CDR2 FQNNGV. V was clipped by 5 bases and J by 1 base; unmatched bases: 6. The CDR3 DNA is TGTGCCAGCAGCAAACTACGGGAGGGCACAGATACGCAGTATTTT. Translating gives CASSKLREGTDTQYF. The full variable domain, its missing parts supplied by reference TRBV11-2 and TRBJ2-3, is EAGVAQSPRYKIIEKRQSVAFWCNPISGHATLYWYQQILGQGPKLLIQFQNNGVVDDSQLPKDRFSAERLKGVDSTLKIQPAKLEDSAVYLCASSKLREGTDTQYFGPGTRLTVL.

This clonotype has more than one count but fewer than ten. This chain joins TRBV12-3 or TRBV12-4 and TRBJ1-3; tentatively, D is TRBD1 (6 bases). This CDR3 has 14 residues. V lost 5 bases and J lost 4, with 12 bases in between. CDR3 amino acids: CASSLQGYGNTIYF. CDR3 DNA: TGTGCCAGCAGTCTACAGGGTTACGGAAACACCATATATTTT.

In its sample, this clonotype was seen many times. The chain has TRBV6-4 and TRBJ2-5; 7 nucleotides align to TRBD1. Trimming cost V 3 bases and J 0 bases; bases outside gene matches: 7. CDR3 length equals 16 residues. Germline V lookup: CDR1 MRHNA, CDR2 SNTAGT. This CDR3 is CASSESPGGHQETQYF. CDR3 sequence (DNA): TGTGCCAGCAGTGAGAGCCCAGGGGGTCACCAAGAGACCCAGTACTTC.

The V and J genes are TRBV12-3 or TRBV12-4 and TRBJ2-5; 12 nucleotides agree with TRBD2. CDR3 length: 14 residues. J lost 3 bases, V lost 7 bases, and 3 bases had no gene match. CDR3 bases: TGTGCCAGCAAACTAGCGGGAGGAGAAGAGACCCAGTACTTC. It specifies CASKLAGGEETQYF.

The sample holds many counts of this clonotype. This chain joins TRBV6-1 and TRBJ1-5; perhaps TRBD1 as D (5 bases). Germline V gives CDR1 MNHNS, CDR2 SASEGT. This CDR3 spans 14 amino acids. The V and J ends lost 5 bases and 1 base respectively, with 9 bases between them. The CDR3 region is CASSRDSSNQPQHF. The CDR3 DNA is TGTGCCAGCAGTCGGGACTCGAGCAATCAGCCCCAGCATTTT.

V and J are TRBV20-1 and TRBJ1-2, with D uncertain. The CDR3 covers 14 residues. Deletions cut 0 bases from V and 5 bases from J, with 13 bases between. From germline, CDR1 is DFQATT and CDR2 SNEGSKA (reference sequence). CDR3 nucleotide sequence: TGCAGTGCTAGAGATGCACAGAAGGAGTATGGCTACACCTTC. This gives the protein CSARDAQKEYGYTF.

This CDR3 is CASSPQGRRQFF. CDR3 coding DNA: TGTGCCAGCAGTCCCCAGGGACGGAGACAGTTCTTC. The rearrangement uses TRBV27 and TRBJ2-1, with D perhaps TRBD1 or TRBD2 (5 bases each). Germline V CDR1 and CDR2: MNHEY, SMNVEV (reference sequence). The V gene lost 5 bases and the J gene lost 13 bases, with 15 bases spanning the gap. The CDR3 has 12 residues.

This clonotype turned up a few times. The rearrangement uses TRBV4-1 and TRBJ2-1; 8 bases map to TRBD2. The CDR3 is 17 residues long. Germline trimming cut 4 bases from V and 2 bases from J; bases unmatched to any gene: 10. The germline V gene has CDR1 MGHRA and CDR2 YSYEKL. The CDR3 region has the DNA TGCGCCAGCAGCCGAACATTATGGCGGGAGGCCTACAATGAGCAGTTCTTC. Translating gives CASSRTLWREAYNEQFF.

At least ten counts were recorded for this clonotype. One junction end disagrees with the germline gene, perhaps due to a read error. The gene calls are TRBV12-3 or TRBV12-4 and TRBJ1-1; D not resolved. The CDR3 runs to 11 residues. CDR3 coding DNA: TGCGCCAGCAGCACTAACACTGAAGCTTTCTTT. It yields the protein CASSTNTEAFF.

The chain couples TRBV18 to TRBJ1-4; 9 bases fit TRBD1. CDR1 is KGHSH and CDR2 is LQKENI in the germline V gene. V gave up 3 bases and J gave up 8 bases; unmatched junction bases: 4. This CDR3 contains 14 residues. CDR3 amino acids: CASSPGTGFEKLFF. CDR3 nucleotide sequence: TGTGCCAGCTCACCCGGGACAGGGTTCGAAAAACTGTTTTTT. Using reference TRBV18 and TRBJ1-4 for the parts outside the CDR3, the full variable domain is NAGVMQNPRHLVRRRGQEARLRCSPMKGHSHVYWYRQLPEEGLKFMVYLQKENIIDESGMPKERFSAEFPKEGPSILRIQQVVRGDSAAYFCASSPGTGFEKLFFGSGTQLSVL.

The rearrangement links TRBV5-1 to TRBJ2-5; D may be TRBD2 (7 bases). The CDR3 spans 15 residues. The germline CDR1 and CDR2 sequences are SGHRS and YFSETQ. V dropped 3 bases and J dropped 4 bases, with 16 bases sitting between them. This chain's CDR3 is CASSWLGGGRETQYF. For the CDR3, the DNA is TGCGCCAGCAGCTGGTTAGGGGGAGGGCGAGAGACCCAGTACTTC.

The gene calls are TRBV7-2 and TRBJ2-3; D is perhaps TRBD2 (6 bases). CDR1 is SGHTA, CDR2 FQGNSA, per germline. Trimming removed 0 bases from V and 1 base from J, with 11 bases in between. This CDR3 spans 16 amino acids. CDR3 DNA sequence: TGTGCCAGCAGCTTAGCTCGCCCTAGCGGCACAGATACGCAGTATTTT. Amino acids: CASSLARPSGTDTQYF.

This clonotype was seen a few times. The V call is TRBV18, the J call TRBJ2-7; D call uncertain. Trimming shortened V by 5 bases and J by 5 bases, and 7 bases separated the two germline ends. The CDR3 runs 11 residues. In germline, CDR1 is KGHSH, CDR2 LQKENI. The CDR3, as DNA: TGTGCCAGCTCAGTGGCGGACGAGCAGTACTTC. This encodes CASSVADEQYF.

The rearrangement uses TRBV4-1 and TRBJ1-1, with D possibly being TRBD1 (6 bases). Looked up from germline, CDR1 is MGHRA and CDR2 is YSYEKL. This CDR3 region has 15 residues. V lost 0 bases and J lost 12, with 20 bases in between. CDR3 sequence reads: CASSQEAWEGETTFF. The DNA of the CDR3 is TGCGCCAGCAGCCAAGAGGCATGGGAGGGGGAGACGACTTTCTTT.

V and J are TRBV4-3 and TRBJ1-1, with unresolved D. This CDR3 comprises 15 residues. Germline values: CDR1 LGHNA, CDR2 YSLEER. The ends were cut back, 1 base at V and 1 base at J, with 10 bases in the middle. CDR3 in DNA: TGCGCCAGCAGCCAAGGGAGGATGGGGAACACTGAAGCTTTCTTT. It translates to CASSQGRMGNTEAFF.

The rearrangement joins TRBV2 to TRBJ2-3, with D maybe TRBD2 (6 bases). Per germline, CDR1 SNHLY and CDR2 FYNNEI. This CDR3 is 12 amino acids long. Trimming removed 7 bases at V and 4 bases at J, with 9 bases between. CDR3 sequence (DNA): TGTGCCAGCACGGGAGTTGCAGATACGCAGTATTTT. Translation gives CASTGVADTQYF.

In this sample, this clonotype turned up many times. This chain uses TRBV12-3 or TRBV12-4 with TRBJ2-5; a weak D match, TRBD1 (5 bases). CDR3 length: 15 amino acids. Between the trimmed V and J ends, which lost 1 base and 5 bases, there was a span of 14 bases. CDR3: CASSLVARAWETQYF. The CDR3 DNA sequence: TGTGCCAGCAGTTTAGTCGCCAGGGCCTGGGAGACCCAGTACTTC.